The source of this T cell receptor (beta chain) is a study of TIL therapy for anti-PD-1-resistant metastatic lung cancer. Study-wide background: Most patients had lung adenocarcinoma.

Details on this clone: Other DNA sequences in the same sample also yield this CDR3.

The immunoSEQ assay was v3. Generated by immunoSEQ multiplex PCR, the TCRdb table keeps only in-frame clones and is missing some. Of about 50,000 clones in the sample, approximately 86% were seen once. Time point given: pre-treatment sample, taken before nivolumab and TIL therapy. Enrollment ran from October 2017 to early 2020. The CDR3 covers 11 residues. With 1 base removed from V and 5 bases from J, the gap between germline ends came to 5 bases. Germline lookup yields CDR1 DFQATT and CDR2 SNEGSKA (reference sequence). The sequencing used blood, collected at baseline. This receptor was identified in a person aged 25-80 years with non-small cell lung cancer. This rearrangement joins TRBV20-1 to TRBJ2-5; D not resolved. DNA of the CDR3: TGCAGTGCTAGAGCTCGGGAGACCCAGTACTTC. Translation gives CSARARETQYF.